Below are 14 T cell receptor beta chains sequenced from a single sample in a study of blood T cell repertoires in COVID-19. Method: immunoSEQ multiplex PCR; TCRdb's copy keeps in-frame clones and lacks some. Of 250,000 to 350,000 clones listed, around 84% are singletons. Sequencing was performed on peripheral blood. These receptors were collected from a human donor with COVID-19, enrolled during active disease. The donor label of this sample is uncertain.

This chain uses TRBV7-8 with TRBJ2-7; 11 bases line up with TRBD1. Per germline, CDR1 SGHVS and CDR2 FQNEAQ. This CDR3 is 16 amino acids long. The V and J ends lost 3 bases and 0 bases, in that order; junction bases with no gene match: 4. For the CDR3, the DNA is TGTGCCAGCAGCTTTAGGACAGGGGGCGACTCCTACGAGCAGTACTTC. Translating it yields CASSFRTGGDSYEQYF.

The chain links TRBV18 to TRBJ2-7; the match to TRBD1 covers 9 bases. Per the germline V gene, CDR1 is KGHSH and CDR2 is LQKENI. Trimming at V came to 4 bases and at J to 6 bases, leaving 19 bases not matched to a gene. The CDR3 consists of 18 residues. CDR3 loop: CASSRLPAGTGSELEQYF. CDR3 sequence (DNA): TGTGCCAGCTCACGACTCCCTGCCGGGACAGGGTCTGAGCTCGAGCAGTACTTC.

The chain uses TRBV11-3 and TRBJ2-3, with TRBD2 matching 14 bases. Germline CDR1 is SGHNT and CDR2 is YENEEA. This CDR3 spans 17 amino acids. The V gene end was trimmed by 1 base and the J gene end by 5 bases; junction bases not matched to a gene: 5. Written as DNA, the CDR3 is TGTGCCAGCAGCTTAGGCGGACTAGCGGGAGGTGGAGATACGCAGTATTTT. Translating it yields CASSLGGLAGGGDTQYF.

As to this clone: The same CDR3 arises from other DNA sequences in this sample as well. The V call is TRBV5-1, the J call TRBJ2-1; 8 nucleotides agree with TRBD2. Germline V gene lookup returns CDR1 SGHRS and CDR2 YFSETQ. The CDR3 runs to 15 residues. V dropped 5 bases and J dropped 0; count of bases not matched to a gene: 4. The CDR3 region is CASSLAGSSYNEQFF. The CDR3 DNA sequence: TGCGCCAGCAGTTTAGCGGGAAGCTCCTACAATGAGCAGTTCTTC. The whole variable domain, filled in from reference TRBV5-1 and TRBJ2-1, reads KAGVTQTPRYLIKTRGQQVTLSCSPISGHRSVSWYQQTPGQGLQFLFEYFSETQRNKGNFPGRFSGRQFSNSRSEMNVSTLELGDSALYLCASSLAGSSYNEQFFGPGTRLTVL.

CDR3 sequence: CSVAGTGDTEAFF. CDR3 sequence (DNA): TGCAGCGTAGCCGGGACAGGGGACACTGAAGCTTTCTTT. The rearrangement links TRBV29-1 to TRBJ1-1; the match to TRBD1 covers 10 bases. CDR1 and CDR2 from the germline V gene are SQVTM and ANQGSEA. V was pared by 6 bases and J by 3 bases, with 4 bases of the junction left unmatched. The CDR3 contains 13 residues.

This clone was detected once. The rearrangement uses TRBV5-4 and TRBJ1-2, with 8 bases fitting TRBD1. The CDR3 sequence is 15 residues long. The trim removed 2 bases at V and 0 bases at J, leaving 3 bases unmatched. Germline-derived CDR1 and CDR2 are SGHNT and YYREEE (reference sequence). CDR3 sequence: CASSLWTGTNYGYTF. The CDR3 DNA reads TGTGCCAGCAGCTTATGGACAGGGACTAACTATGGCTACACCTTC.

The J gene is TRBJ2-6, the V gene TRBV6-5, with 8 bases that match TRBD2. V shed 3 bases, J shed 12 bases, and the junction held 13 bases outside the gene matches. There are 16 residues in the CDR3. CDR1 MNHEY and CDR2 SVGAGI come from the germline V gene. CDR3 in DNA: TGTGCCAGCAGTTATGGGCTAGCGGGTCCCCAATTCGTCCTGACTTTC. Its protein product is CASSYGLAGPQFVLTF.

The rearrangement links TRBV6-1 to TRBJ1-3, with TRBD1 as a possible D gene (6 bases). The CDR3 sequence is 14 residues long. Germline-derived CDR1 and CDR2 are MNHNS and SASEGT. Between the trimmed V and J ends, which lost 3 bases and 4 bases, there was a span of 10 bases. The CDR3 loop reads CASSDRGRGNTIYF. The DNA for the CDR3 is TGTGCCAGCAGTGACAGGGGCCGAGGAAACACCATATATTTT.

The V and J genes are TRBV27 and TRBJ1-2, with D perhaps matching TRBD1 (5 bases). The germline V gene encodes CDR1 MNHEY and CDR2 SMNVEV (reference sequence). CDR3 length equals 14 residues. V shed 2 bases and J shed 9 bases, with 16 bases lying between them. CDR3 sequence: CASSLVPGGVSYTF. The DNA of the CDR3 is TGTGCCAGCAGTTTAGTCCCGGGGGGGGTAAGCTACACCTTC.

This clone was picked up one time. The chain employs TRBV5-5 and TRBJ2-7; 9 nucleotides line up with TRBD1. This CDR3 has 14 residues. Germline assignment: CDR1 SGHKS and CDR2 YYEKEE (reference sequence). V trimming: 0 bases; J trimming: 5 bases; junction bases outside the gene matches: 3. The chain's CDR3 is CASSLDRGLDEQYF. The CDR3 bases are TGTGCCAGCAGCTTGGACAGGGGGCTTGACGAGCAGTACTTC.

The J gene is TRBJ2-5, the V gene TRBV7-9; a possible D gene is TRBD1 (6 bases). This CDR3 region has 15 residues. Germline-derived CDR1 and CDR2 are SEHNR and FQNEAQ (reference sequence). Trimming took off 1 base at V and 4 bases at J, with 13 bases between the two ends. The CDR3 loop is CASSLVAAGVETQYF. The CDR3 DNA reads TGTGCCAGCAGCTTAGTCGCGGCAGGGGTAGAGACCCAGTACTTC.

The chain couples TRBV29-1 to TRBJ1-3; D remains ambiguous. CDR3 size: 12 residues. From germline, CDR1 is SQVTM and CDR2 ANQGSEA. Trimming took off 5 bases at V and 4 bases at J, with 9 bases between the two ends. This CDR3 is CSVLVSGNTIYF. DNA of the CDR3: TGCAGCGTTCTAGTCTCCGGAAACACCATATATTTT. Together with reference TRBV29-1 and TRBJ1-3, the CDR3 gives the full variable domain: SAVISQKPSRDICQRGTSLTIQCQVDSQVTMMFWYRQQPGQSLTLIATANQGSEATYESGFVIDKFPISRPNLTFSTLTVSNMSPEDSSIYLCSVLVSGNTIYFGEGSWLTVV.

The chain couples TRBV10-3 to TRBJ2-2; D possibly corresponds to TRBD1 (5 bases). Per germline, CDR1 ENHRY and CDR2 SYGVKD. V lost 6 bases and J lost 1, with 9 bases in between. This CDR3 comprises 14 residues. CDR3 coding DNA: TGTGCCATCAGATTACAGGAGAACACCGGGGAGCTGTTTTTT. This translates into CAIRLQENTGELFF.

The chain is built from TRBV15 and TRBJ1-1; 9 bases are shared with TRBD1. Germline V gives CDR1 LNHNV, CDR2 YYDKDF (reference sequence). Losses at the gene ends were 5 bases for V and 4 bases for J; bases not matched to a gene: 8. The CDR3 length is 15 residues. The CDR3 coding sequence is TGTGCCACCAGCGACCACAGGGGGCTGAGCACTGAAGCTTTCTTT. Its protein is CATSDHRGLSTEAFF. The full variable domain, rest sourced from reference TRBV15 and TRBJ1-1, is DAMVIQNPRYQVTQFGKPVTLSCSQTLNHNVMYWYQQKSSQAPKLLFHYYDKDFNNEADTPDNFQSRRPNTSFCFLDIRSPGLGDTAMYLCATSDHRGLSTEAFFGQGTRLTVV.